The T cell receptor (beta chain) under discussion was sequenced for a study of blood T cell repertoires in COVID-19. The wider study: Some COVID-19 samples were acute and others convalescent; all came from the United States, Italy and Spain. Sources were T cells, B-cell-depleted T cells, or PBMCs; the material itself was cDNA or gDNA.

In the study's own analysis: Amplification of reference gene primers provided the estimated nucleated cell counts. This table comes from immunoSEQ multiplex PCR, and its TCRdb copy is limited to in-frame clones, with some not included. V, J and clone size reflect that table, while D and trimming were determined from the DNA. The sample has around 190,000 clones, around 80% seen once; the top ten hold approximately 13%. Looked up from germline, CDR1 is MNHEY and CDR2 is SMNVEV (reference sequence). Trimming cost V 6 bases and J 2 bases, with 16 bases left between them. The CDR3 is made up of 15 amino acids.

Sequenced sample: peripheral blood. The sequence was obtained from a woman between 50 and 59 years old with acute or convalescent COVID-19. The chain carries TRBV27 and TRBJ1-2, with D perhaps TRBD1 (6 bases). CDR3 sequence: CASRDLSRGNYGYTF. The CDR3 DNA is TGTGCCAGCAGAGATCTGTCGAGGGGGAACTATGGCTACACCTTC.